This T cell receptor beta chain emerged from a study of OX40 agonist ivuxolimab in advanced cancers. This CDR3 has 15 amino acids. The germline CDR1 and CDR2 sequences are LGHNA and YNFKEQ. With 0 bases removed from V and 4 bases from J, the gap between germline ends came to 9 bases. People who had autoimmune disease history or systemic immunosuppression were excluded. Generated by immunoSEQ multiplex PCR, the TCRdb table keeps only in-frame clones and is missing some. The sample consists of around 80,000 clones, more than 80% of them appearing once. The sample consisted of CD4+ or CD8+ T cells sorted from blood, taken in a trial of the OX40 agonist ivuxolimab. V usage is TRBV4-2 and J usage is TRBJ1-4, with D hard to call. The receptor's source is an adult with an advanced solid tumor such as melanoma, head and neck, liver or kidney cancer. The CDR3 sequence: CASSQDSGDNEKLFF. The CDR3 bases are TGTGCCAGCAGCCAAGATAGCGGAGATAATGAAAAACTGTTTTTT.